The 13 T cell receptor beta chains presented below share a single source sample, sequenced in a study of T cell repertoires in cytomegalovirus infection. TCRdb processed the reads anew with MiXCR; each CDR3 protein has one entry. The sample records about 110,000 distinct CDR3 sequences, around 31% being singletons. Their antigens remain unidentified. The sequenced sample was CD8+ T cells from cultured PBMCs, obtained from culture after CMV antigen stimulation. These receptors were taken from a human donor in good health (CMV status not recorded). Some clones in this sample may be carry-over from other donors' samples.

This clonotype was seen ten or more times. V usage is TRBV11-2 and J usage is TRBJ1-1; D gene uncertain. From germline, CDR1 is SGHAT and CDR2 FQNNGV. There are 11 residues in the CDR3. Trimming took 2 bases from V and 8 from J, leaving 6 bases between them. CDR3 nucleotides: TGTGCCAGCAGCTTAAGTGGAGAAGCTTTCTTT. It codes for CASSLSGEAFF. The full variable domain, in which reference TRBV11-2 and TRBJ1-1 provide the parts outside the CDR3, is EAGVAQSPRYKIIEKRQSVAFWCNPISGHATLYWYQQILGQGPKLLIQFQNNGVVDDSQLPKDRFSAERLKGVDSTLKIQPAKLEDSAVYLCASSLSGEAFFGQGTRLTVV.

The chain uses TRBV20-1 and TRBJ2-5, with 14 nucleotides matching TRBD2. The CDR3 is made up of 17 amino acids. In germline, CDR1 is DFQATT, CDR2 SNEGSKA (reference sequence). J lost 2 bases, V lost 6 bases, and 11 bases had no gene match. The CDR3 DNA sequence: TGCAGTGCCCGGACTAGCGGGGGGCTTTACCTACAAGAGACCCAGTACTTC. This sequence encodes CSARTSGGLYLQETQYF.

This clonotype was observed at least ten times. The gene calls are TRBV7-9 and TRBJ1-1; a possible D gene is TRBD1 (6 bases). The germline V gene encodes CDR1 SEHNR and CDR2 FQNEAQ (reference sequence). V was shortened by 3 bases and J by 0 bases, with 8 bases between the two germline ends. This CDR3 has 14 amino acids. DNA of the CDR3: TGTGCCAGCAGCTTGGGACAAATGAACACTGAAGCTTTCTTT. It yields the protein CASSLGQMNTEAFF. Drawing the rest from reference TRBV7-9 and TRBJ1-1, the complete variable domain is DTGVSQNPRHKITKRGQNVTFRCDPISEHNRLYWYRQTLGQGPEFLTYFQNEAQLEKSRLLSDRFSAERPKGSFSTLEIQRTEQGDSAMYLCASSLGQMNTEAFFGQGTRLTVV.

This clonotype was observed a few times. This rearrangement joins TRBV27 to TRBJ1-1, with 7 bases lining up with TRBD1. Germline CDR1 and CDR2: MNHEY and SMNVEV (reference sequence). V shed 0 bases, J shed 6 bases, and the junction held 4 bases outside the gene matches. The CDR3 sequence is 14 residues long. CDR3 sequence reads: CASSLSTGIAEAFF. The CDR3 DNA reads TGTGCCAGCAGTTTATCGACAGGGATCGCTGAAGCTTTCTTT.

This clonotype was found many times. The rearrangement uses TRBV7-2 and TRBJ2-1; D is unresolved. This CDR3 spans 15 amino acids. In germline, CDR1 is SGHTA, CDR2 FQGNSA. The V and J ends lost 4 bases and 7 bases respectively, with 17 bases between them. The CDR3 DNA reads as TGTGCCAGCAGCTCCGGGTGGGGTGCTTGGAATGAGCAGTTCTTC. Translated, it gives CASSSGWGAWNEQFF.

This sequence joins TRBV10-3 and TRBJ1-1, with unresolved D. This CDR3 spans 13 amino acids. The V gene lost 0 bases and the J gene lost 4 bases, with 6 bases spanning the gap. CDR1 is ENHRY, CDR2 SYGVKD, per germline. CDR3 protein: CAISESWVTEAFF. Here the CDR3 DNA reads TGTGCCATCAGTGAGTCGTGGGTCACTGAAGCTTTCTTT.

In this sample, this clonotype turned up a few times. The V gene is TRBV7-9, the J gene TRBJ1-4; D remains unclear. V gave up 5 bases and J gave up 8 bases, with 12 bases separating them. Germline-derived CDR1 and CDR2 are SEHNR and FQNEAQ (reference sequence). The CDR3 spans 13 residues. The CDR3 reads CASSPDTGEKLFF. The CDR3 bases are TGTGCCAGCAGCCCCGACACGGGCGAAAAACTGTTTTTT.

At least ten counts were recorded for this clonotype. The genes are TRBV7-2 and TRBJ2-1; 7 bases fit TRBD1. The germline V gene encodes CDR1 SGHTA and CDR2 FQGNSA. This CDR3 spans 19 amino acids. Trimming cost V 3 bases and J 0 bases; bases outside gene matches: 14. The DNA for the CDR3 is TGTGCCAGCAGCTTGGGCAACGAGGCCGGGACAGCCTCCTACAATGAGCAGTTCTTC. Encoded protein: CASSLGNEAGTASYNEQFF.

The chain joins TRBV27 to TRBJ1-2; TRBD1 is a possible D gene (5 bases). The CDR3 is 14 amino acids. Trimming cost V 4 bases and J 3 bases, with 12 bases left between them. CDR1 MNHEY and CDR2 SMNVEV come from the germline V gene (reference sequence). CDR3 coding DNA: TGTGCCAGCAGTTCGGGACTCTGGGACTATGGCTACACCTTC. Its translation: CASSSGLWDYGYTF.

This chain uses TRBV11-2 with TRBJ2-5, with a possible D match to TRBD2 (6 bases). Germline V CDR1 and CDR2: SGHAT, FQNNGV. CDR3 length equals 15 residues. V lost 5 bases and J 5 bases, leaving 18 bases between the germline ends. The CDR3 spells CASSAPGEGRETQYF. The CDR3 nucleotides read TGTGCCAGCAGCGCCCCCGGTGAGGGGAGGGAGACCCAGTACTTC.

The V gene is TRBV7-8, the J gene TRBJ2-7, with D tentatively TRBD2 (7 bases). Germline V lookup: CDR1 SGHVS, CDR2 FQNEAQ. Trimming stripped 5 bases from V and 5 bases from J, with 19 bases between. The CDR3 sequence is 15 residues long. The CDR3 DNA reads as TGTGCCAGCAGCCCAAAGGGGGGGAAAGCGGACGAGCAGTACTTC. Protein sequence: CASSPKGGKADEQYF.

This chain's CDR3 is CASSLNNKHTQYF. CDR3 in DNA: TGTGCCAGCAGCCTAAATAACAAGCATACGCAGTATTTT. The J gene is TRBJ2-3, the V gene TRBV7-9; D unresolved. V lost 5 bases to trimming and J lost 7 bases, with 13 bases between them. The CDR3 has 13 amino acids. The germline gives CDR1 SEHNR, CDR2 FQNEAQ (reference sequence).

This chain connects TRBV5-6 to TRBJ1-1; D gene ambiguous. Germline V CDR1 and CDR2: SGHDT, YYEEEE. The ends were cut back, 2 bases at V and 6 bases at J, with 11 bases in the middle. This CDR3 comprises 13 residues. The CDR3 sequence is CASSFAWRSEAFF. In DNA form, the CDR3 reads TGTGCCAGCAGCTTTGCGTGGCGGTCTGAAGCTTTCTTT.